Ten or more counts support the clone carrying this TCR beta chain. The antigen remains unidentified. Time point noted: blood at routine non-recurrence follow-up after resection. No cell sorting; template was whole RNA from tumor, lung tissue or PBMC. This sample is drawn from a study of spatial heterogeneity in lung cancer. Study outcomes and limitations: Blood carried ubiquitous expanded tumor TCRs more at resection than follow-up.

One entry per CDR3 protein, called by TCRdb with MiXCR from the 5' RACE reads. The repertoire consists of around 70,000 distinct CDR3 sequences, with roughly 9% occurring once and the leading ten covering roughly 1.8%. The sequencing here drew on PBMCs, taken at follow-up. The clonotype originates from a female donor with early-stage non-small cell lung cancer.

CDR3 residues: CSAQTGGAEKLFF. The CDR3 region has the DNA TGCAGTGCTCAGACAGGGGGCGCGGAAAAACTGTTTTTT. The chain recombines TRBV20-1 with TRBJ1-4; TRBD1 agrees at 10 bases. The CDR3 consists of 13 residues. Germline loops: CDR1 DFQATT, CDR2 SNEGSKA (reference sequence). The J segment lost 8 bases and the V segment lost 5 bases, leaving 5 bases of the junction unmatched.